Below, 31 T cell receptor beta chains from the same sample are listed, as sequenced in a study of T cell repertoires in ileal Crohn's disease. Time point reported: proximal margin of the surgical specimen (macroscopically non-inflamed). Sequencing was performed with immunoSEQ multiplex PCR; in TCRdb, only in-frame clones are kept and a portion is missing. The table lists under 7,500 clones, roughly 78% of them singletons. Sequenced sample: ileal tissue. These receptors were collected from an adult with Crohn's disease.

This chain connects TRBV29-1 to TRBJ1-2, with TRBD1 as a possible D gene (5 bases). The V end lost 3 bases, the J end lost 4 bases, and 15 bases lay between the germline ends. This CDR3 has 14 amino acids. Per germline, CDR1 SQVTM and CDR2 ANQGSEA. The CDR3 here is CSVEKGQGPYGYTF. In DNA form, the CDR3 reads TGCAGCGTTGAGAAAGGTCAGGGACCCTATGGCTACACCTTC.

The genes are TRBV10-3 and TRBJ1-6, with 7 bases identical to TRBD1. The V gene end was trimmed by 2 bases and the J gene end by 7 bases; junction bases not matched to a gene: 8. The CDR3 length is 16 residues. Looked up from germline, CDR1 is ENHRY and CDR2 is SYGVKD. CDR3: CAISETPGQNNSPLHF. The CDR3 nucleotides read TGTGCCATCAGTGAGACACCGGGACAGAACAATTCACCCCTCCACTTT.

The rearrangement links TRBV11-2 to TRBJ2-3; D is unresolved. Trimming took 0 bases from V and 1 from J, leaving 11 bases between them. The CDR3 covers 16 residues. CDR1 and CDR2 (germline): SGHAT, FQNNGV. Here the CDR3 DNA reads TGTGCCAGCAGCTTAGATTGGGGAAGCGGCACAGATACGCAGTATTTT. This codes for CASSLDWGSGTDTQYF. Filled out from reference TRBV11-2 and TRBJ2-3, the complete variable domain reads EAGVAQSPRYKIIEKRQSVAFWCNPISGHATLYWYQQILGQGPKLLIQFQNNGVVDDSQLPKDRFSAERLKGVDSTLKIQPAKLEDSAVYLCASSLDWGSGTDTQYFGPGTRLTVL.

The CDR3, as DNA: TGTGCCAGCATGCGGTCGCGGGCCAGGGGGGATACGCAGTATTTT. This gives the protein CASMRSRARGDTQYF. The chain couples TRBV14 to TRBJ2-3, with 7 bases matching TRBD1. This CDR3 comprises 15 residues. Germline CDR1 SGHDN, CDR2 FVKESK. Unmatched junction bases numbered 13, after V lost 7 bases and J lost 6 bases.

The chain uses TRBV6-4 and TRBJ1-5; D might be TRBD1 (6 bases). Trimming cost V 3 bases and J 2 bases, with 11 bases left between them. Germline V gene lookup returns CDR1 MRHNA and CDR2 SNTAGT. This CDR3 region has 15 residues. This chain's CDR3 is CASSEVSGGNQPQHF. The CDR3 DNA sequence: TGTGCCAGCAGTGAGGTCTCAGGGGGCAATCAGCCCCAGCATTTT.

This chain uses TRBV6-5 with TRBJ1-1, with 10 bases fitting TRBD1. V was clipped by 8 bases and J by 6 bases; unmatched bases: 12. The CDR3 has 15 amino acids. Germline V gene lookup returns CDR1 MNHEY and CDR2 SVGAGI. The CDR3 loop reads CASWTRTGGIAEAFF. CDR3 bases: TGTGCCAGCTGGACCCGGACAGGGGGAATCGCTGAAGCTTTCTTT.

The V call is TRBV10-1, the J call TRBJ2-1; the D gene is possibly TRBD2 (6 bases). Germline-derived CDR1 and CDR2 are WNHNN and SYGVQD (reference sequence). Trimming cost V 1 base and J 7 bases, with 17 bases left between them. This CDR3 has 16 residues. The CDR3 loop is CASSEYGSGFSNEQFF. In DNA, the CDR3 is TGCGCCAGCAGTGAGTATGGTAGCGGTTTCTCGAATGAGCAGTTCTTC.

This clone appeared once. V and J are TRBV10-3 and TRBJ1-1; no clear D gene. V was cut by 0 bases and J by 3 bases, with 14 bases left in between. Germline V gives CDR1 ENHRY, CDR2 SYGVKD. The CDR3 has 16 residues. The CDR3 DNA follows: TGTGCCATCAGTGAGTCGATGGAGGTGGTTCACACTGAAGCTTTCTTT. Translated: CAISESMEVVHTEAFF.

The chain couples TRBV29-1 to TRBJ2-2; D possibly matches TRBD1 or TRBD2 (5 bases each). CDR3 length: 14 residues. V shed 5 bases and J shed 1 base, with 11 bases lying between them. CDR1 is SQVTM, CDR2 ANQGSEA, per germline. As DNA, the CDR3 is TGCAGCGTTAGGGGTAGCGTGAACACCGGGGAGCTGTTTTTT. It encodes CSVRGSVNTGELFF.

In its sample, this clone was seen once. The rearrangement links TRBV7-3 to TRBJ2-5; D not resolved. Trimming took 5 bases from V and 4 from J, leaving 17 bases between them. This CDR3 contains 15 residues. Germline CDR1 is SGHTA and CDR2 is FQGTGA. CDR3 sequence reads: CASSPYGRKGETQYF. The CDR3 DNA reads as TGTGCCAGCAGCCCGTACGGGCGGAAAGGAGAGACCCAGTACTTC.

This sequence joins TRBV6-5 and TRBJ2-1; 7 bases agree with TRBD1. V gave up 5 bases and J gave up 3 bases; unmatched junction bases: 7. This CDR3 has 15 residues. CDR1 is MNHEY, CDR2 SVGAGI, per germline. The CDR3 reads CASSAGDSNYNEQFF. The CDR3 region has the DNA TGTGCCAGCAGTGCCGGGGACAGCAACTACAATGAGCAGTTCTTC.

The CDR3 protein is CASSLVAAGGYTQYF. The CDR3 nucleotides are TGTGCCAGCAGCTTGGTGGCTGCGGGGGGCTATACGCAGTATTTT. The V gene is TRBV5-6, the J gene TRBJ2-3; 8 nucleotides align to TRBD2. This CDR3 spans 15 amino acids. The V and J ends lost 0 bases and 7 bases, in that order; junction bases with no gene match: 7. The germline CDR1 and CDR2 sequences are SGHDT and YYEEEE.

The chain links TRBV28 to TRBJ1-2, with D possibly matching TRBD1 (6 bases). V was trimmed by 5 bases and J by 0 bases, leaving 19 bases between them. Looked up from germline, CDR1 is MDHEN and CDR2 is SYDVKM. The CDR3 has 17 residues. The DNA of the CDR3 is TGTGCCAGCAGTGCCCCCGGAGGGGGGACTGCTAACTATGGCTACACCTTC. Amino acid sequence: CASSAPGGGTANYGYTF.

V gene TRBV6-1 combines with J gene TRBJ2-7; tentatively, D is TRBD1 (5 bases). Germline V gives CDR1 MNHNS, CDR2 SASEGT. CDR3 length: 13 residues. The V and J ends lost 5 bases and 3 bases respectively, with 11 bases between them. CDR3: CASSKTAYYEQYF. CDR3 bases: TGTGCCAGCAGTAAGACAGCCTACTACGAGCAGTACTTC.

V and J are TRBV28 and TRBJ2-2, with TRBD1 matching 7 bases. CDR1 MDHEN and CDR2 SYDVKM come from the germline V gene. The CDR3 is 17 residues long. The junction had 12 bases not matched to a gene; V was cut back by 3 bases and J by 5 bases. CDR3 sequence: CASSFPLGTERTGELFF. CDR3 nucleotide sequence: TGTGCCAGCAGTTTTCCTTTAGGGACAGAACGAACCGGGGAGCTGTTTTTT.

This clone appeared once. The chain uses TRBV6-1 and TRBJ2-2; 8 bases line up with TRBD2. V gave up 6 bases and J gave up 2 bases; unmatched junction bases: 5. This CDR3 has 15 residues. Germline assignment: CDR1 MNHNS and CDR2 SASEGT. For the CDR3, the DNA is TGTGCCAGCAGAACGACTAGCGTAAACACCGGGGAGCTGTTTTTT. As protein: CASRTTSVNTGELFF.

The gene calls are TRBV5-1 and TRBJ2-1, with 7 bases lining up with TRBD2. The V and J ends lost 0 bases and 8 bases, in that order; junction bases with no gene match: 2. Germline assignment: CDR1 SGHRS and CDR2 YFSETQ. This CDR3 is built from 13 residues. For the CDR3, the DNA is TGCGCCAGCAGCTTGGATGGGAGGGATGAGCAGTTCTTC. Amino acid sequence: CASSLDGRDEQFF.

DNA for the CDR3: TGTGCCAGCAGCTTAGCGGCCGGCCAGAGGGCTTTCTTT. It translates to CASSLAAGQRAFF. The gene calls are TRBV11-3 and TRBJ1-1; no clear D gene. V lost 1 base, J lost 11 bases, and 14 bases lay in between. CDR3 length: 13 residues. CDR1 is SGHNT, CDR2 YENEEA, per germline.

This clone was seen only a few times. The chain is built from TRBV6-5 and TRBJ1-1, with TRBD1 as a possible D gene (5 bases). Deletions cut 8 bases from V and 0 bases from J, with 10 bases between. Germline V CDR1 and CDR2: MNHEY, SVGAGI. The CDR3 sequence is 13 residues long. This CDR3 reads CASRQLMNTEAFF. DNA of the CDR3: TGTGCCAGCCGACAGCTCATGAACACTGAAGCTTTCTTT.

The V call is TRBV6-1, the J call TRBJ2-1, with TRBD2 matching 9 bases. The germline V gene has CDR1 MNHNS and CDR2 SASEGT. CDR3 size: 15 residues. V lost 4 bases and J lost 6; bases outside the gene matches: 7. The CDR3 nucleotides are TGTGCCAGCAGTGCGTCCGGGACTAGCCGCAATGAGCAGTTCTTC. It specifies CASSASGTSRNEQFF.

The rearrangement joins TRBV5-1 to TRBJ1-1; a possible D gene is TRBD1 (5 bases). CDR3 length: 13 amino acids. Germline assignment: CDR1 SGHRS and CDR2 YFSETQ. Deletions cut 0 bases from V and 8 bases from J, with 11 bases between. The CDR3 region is CASSLAGLREAFF. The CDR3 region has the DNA TGCGCCAGCAGCTTGGCAGGGCTACGAGAAGCTTTCTTT.

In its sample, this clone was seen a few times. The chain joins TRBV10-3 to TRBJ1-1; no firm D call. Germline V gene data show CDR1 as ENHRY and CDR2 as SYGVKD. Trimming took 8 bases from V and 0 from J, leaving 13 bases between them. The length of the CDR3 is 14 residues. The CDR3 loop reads CAIQRDYMNTEAFF. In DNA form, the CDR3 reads TGTGCCATCCAGAGGGATTACATGAACACTGAAGCTTTCTTT.

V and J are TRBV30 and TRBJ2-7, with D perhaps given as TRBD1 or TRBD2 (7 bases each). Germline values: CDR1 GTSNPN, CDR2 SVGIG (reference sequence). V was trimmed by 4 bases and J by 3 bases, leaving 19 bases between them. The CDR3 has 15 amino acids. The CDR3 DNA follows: TGTGCCTGGAATTTGGGGGGAGGGGGCTTCTACGAGCAGTACTTC. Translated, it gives CAWNLGGGGFYEQYF.

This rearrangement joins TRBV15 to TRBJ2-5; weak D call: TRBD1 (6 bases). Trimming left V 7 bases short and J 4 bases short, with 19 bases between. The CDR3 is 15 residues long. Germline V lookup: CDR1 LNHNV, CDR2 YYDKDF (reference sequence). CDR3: CATTLDRHPGETQYF. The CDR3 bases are TGTGCCACCACCTTAGACAGGCACCCCGGAGAGACCCAGTACTTC.

The DNA for the CDR3 is TGTGCCAGCAGCTCATACCTTCCGGGACAGGTGTACAATGAGCAGTTCTTC. This codes for CASSSYLPGQVYNEQFF. V usage is TRBV7-9 and J usage is TRBJ2-1; 8 bases are a match to TRBD1. The CDR3 has 17 residues. Germline CDR1 reads SEHNR; CDR2 reads FQNEAQ (reference sequence). V was pared by 4 bases and J by 4 bases, with 12 bases of the junction left unmatched.

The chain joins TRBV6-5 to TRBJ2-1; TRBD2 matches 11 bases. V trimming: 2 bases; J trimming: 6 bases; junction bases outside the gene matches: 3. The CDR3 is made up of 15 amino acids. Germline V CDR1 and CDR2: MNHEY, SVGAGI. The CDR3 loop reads CASSYGTSGFNEQFF. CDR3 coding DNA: TGTGCCAGCAGTTACGGGACTAGCGGTTTCAATGAGCAGTTCTTC.

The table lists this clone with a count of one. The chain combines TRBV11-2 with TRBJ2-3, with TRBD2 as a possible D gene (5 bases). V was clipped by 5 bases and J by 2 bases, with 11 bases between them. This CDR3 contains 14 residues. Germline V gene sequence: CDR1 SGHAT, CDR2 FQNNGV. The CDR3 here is CASSVTTNTDTQYF. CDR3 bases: TGTGCCAGCAGCGTGACGACTAACACAGATACGCAGTATTTT. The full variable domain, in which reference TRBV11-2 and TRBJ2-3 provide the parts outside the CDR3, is EAGVAQSPRYKIIEKRQSVAFWCNPISGHATLYWYQQILGQGPKLLIQFQNNGVVDDSQLPKDRFSAERLKGVDSTLKIQPAKLEDSAVYLCASSVTTNTDTQYFGPGTRLTVL.

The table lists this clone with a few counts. CDR3 nucleotides: TGTGCCAGCAGGTATGACAGGACGAACACCGGGGAGCTGTTTTTT. It encodes CASRYDRTNTGELFF. This sequence joins TRBV28 and TRBJ2-2, with D possibly TRBD1 on 6 matching bases. In germline, CDR1 is MDHEN, CDR2 SYDVKM. This CDR3 contains 15 residues. Trimming removed 6 bases from V and 0 bases from J, with 11 bases in between.

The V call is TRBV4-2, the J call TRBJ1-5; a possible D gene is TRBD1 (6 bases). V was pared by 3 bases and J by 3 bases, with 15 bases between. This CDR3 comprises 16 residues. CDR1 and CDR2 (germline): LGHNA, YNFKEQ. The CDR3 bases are TGTGCCAGCAGCCAGGCTGGACAGACCAACAATCAGCCCCAGCATTTT. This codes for CASSQAGQTNNQPQHF.

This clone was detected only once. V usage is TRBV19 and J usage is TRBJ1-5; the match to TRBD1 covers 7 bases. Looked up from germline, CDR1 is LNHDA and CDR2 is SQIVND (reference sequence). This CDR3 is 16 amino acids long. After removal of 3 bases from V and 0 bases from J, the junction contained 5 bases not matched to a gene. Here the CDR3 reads CASSMRGTASNQPQHF. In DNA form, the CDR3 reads TGTGCCAGTAGTATGCGGGGGACAGCTAGCAATCAGCCCCAGCATTTT.

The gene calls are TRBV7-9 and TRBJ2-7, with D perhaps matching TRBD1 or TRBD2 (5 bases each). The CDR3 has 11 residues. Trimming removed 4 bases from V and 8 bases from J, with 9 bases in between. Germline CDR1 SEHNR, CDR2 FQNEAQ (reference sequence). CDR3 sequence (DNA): TGTGCCAGCAGCTCACGGGGCCAGCAGTACTTC. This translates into CASSSRGQQYF. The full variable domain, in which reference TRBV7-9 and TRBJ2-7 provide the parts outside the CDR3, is DTGVSQNPRHKITKRGQNVTFRCDPISEHNRLYWYRQTLGQGPEFLTYFQNEAQLEKSRLLSDRFSAERPKGSFSTLEIQRTEQGDSAMYLCASSSRGQQYFGPGTRLTVT.